The T cell receptor (beta chain) under discussion was sequenced for a study of T cell changes during pregnancy in multiple sclerosis (dated by TCRdb to about 2019). About the study as a whole: The study looked at changes in the T cell repertoire across pregnancy in women with multiple sclerosis.

Libraries were constructed by the immunoSEQ multiplex PCR assay. TCRdb mirrors the immuneACCESS table, restricted to in-frame sequences. Some clones are absent from its copies; in checked studies, under half trace to an unresolved V gene, and the reason for the others is unknown. The sample table shows 40,000 to 45,000 clones, and roughly nine tenths are seen once. Of the sample, 0.45% to 0.6% falls within the top ten clones. The germline V and J ends show losses of 5 bases and 2 bases respectively, and no gene match explains 3 bases of the junction. CDR1 SEHNR and CDR2 FQNEAQ are derived from the germline V gene (reference sequence). The CDR3 has 13 amino acids, counting the end cysteine and phenylalanine. Just CDR3 DNA is preserved here, 39 bases in frame from base 1. Concerning this clone: This clone's antigen is unknown. No clone much larger than this one lies a single base away; base qualities are absent.

This receptor was identified in a female donor with multiple sclerosis, enrolled in a pregnancy study. The V and J segments used are TRBV7-9 and TRBJ2-7; 7 junctional bases match TRBD1. The sample was CD4+ T cells from peripheral blood mononuclear cells, taken in the first trimester of pregnancy. The DNA sequence reads TGTGCCAGCAGCGGGACAGTTGCCTACGAGCAGTACTTC. Translated, it gives CASSGTVAYEQYF.